A selection of T cell receptor beta chains follows, all from one sample in a study of CD8 T cells in ankylosing spondylitis. MiXCR was run by TCRdb on the 5' RACE reads, yielding one entry per CDR3 protein. This repertoire shows about 540,000 distinct CDR3 sequences, about 12% found once; its top ten account for around 7%. The sequenced sample consisted of blood, either unsorted or a sorted T cell fraction (not recorded which). The receptors were gathered from a male donor with ankylosing spondylitis. The CDR3 runs from the conserved cysteine through the conserved F or W. The D gene is left open where the match is weak. Clone size is given for some rows only: seen once, a few or many times, or a class if the clone is expanded.

V gene	D gene	J gene	clone size	CDR3 DNA	CDR3 protein
TRBV24-1	-	TRBJ2-1	-	TGTGCCACCAGTGCCGCCCTCTCCTACAATGAGCAGTTCTTC	CATSAALSYNEQFF
TRBV24-1	TRBD1	TRBJ1-2	-	TGTGCCACCAGTGATTCCACAGGGGAACCCTATGGCTACACCTTC	CATSDSTGEPYGYTF
TRBV5-5	-	TRBJ1-5	many	TGTGCCAGCAGCTTCGGGGCAGGTTATAGCAATCAGCCCCAGCATTTT	CASSFGAGYSNQPQHF
TRBV27	-	TRBJ1-5	few	TGTGCCAGCAGTTTATATTACGCCGGAGTAGGTCAGCCCCAGCATTTT	CASSLYYAGVGQPQHF
TRBV6-1	-	TRBJ1-5	-	TGTGCCAGCGGGGGACACTATAGCAATCAGCCCCAGCATTTT	CASGGHYSNQPQHF
TRBV12-3/TRBV12-4	-	TRBJ2-6	few	TGTGCCAGCACCCAGACAAGGTCTGGGGCCAACGTCCTGACTTTC	CASTQTRSGANVLTF
TRBV10-3	TRBD2	TRBJ2-1	-	TGTGCCATCAGTGAGTCGGCGGGAGGCCAATACAATGAGCAGTTCTTC	CAISESAGGQYNEQFF
TRBV29-1	-	TRBJ1-1	-	TGCAGCGTTGGAGTCCTTGGTCACAGCCCTCTTGGAAATTTCTTT	CSVGVLGHSPLGNFF
TRBV7-9	-	TRBJ2-3	-	TGTGCCAGCAGCTGGGTGGTAGGAGCGTCAGATACGCAGTATTTT	CASSWVVGASDTQYF
TRBV3-1	-	TRBJ1-5	-	TGTGCCAGCAGCCAGCCTCCAGCTACTTCGCCCCAGCATTTT	CASSQPPATSPQHF
TRBV28	-	TRBJ1-1	many	TGTGCCAGCAGTTTGATCGGGGAGAACACTGAAGCTTTCTTT	CASSLIGENTEAFF
TRBV3-1	-	TRBJ1-4	few	TGTGCCAGCAGCCAAGATCTCGAGGAGAATGAAAAACTGTTTTTT	CASSQDLEENEKLFF
TRBV20-1	TRBD2	TRBJ2-1	-	TGCAGTGCACCACTAGCGGGAGCGGTCAATGAGCAGTTCTTC	CSAPLAGAVNEQFF
TRBV15	-	TRBJ2-3	-	TGTGCCACCAGCAGGATCCCCCGCACAGATACGCAGTATTTT	CATSRIPRTDTQYF
TRBV7-9	TRBD2	TRBJ2-3	few	TGTGCCAGCAGCTCCCTTAGCGGGAGAACTTACACAGATACGCAGTATTTT	CASSSLSGRTYTDTQYF
TRBV7-9	TRBD1	TRBJ1-6	-	TGTGCCAGCAGCCCTTCAGGGGGACAGGGAAATTCACCCCTCCACTTT	CASSPSGGQGNSPLHF
TRBV7-4	-	TRBJ2-5	few	TGTGCCAGCAGCTTAGAAGGGGCGGAGGAGACCCAGTACTTC	CASSLEGAEETQYF
TRBV12-3/TRBV12-4	-	TRBJ2-2	few	TGTGCCAGCAGTTTTTGGATCTACACCGGGGAGCTGTTTTTT	CASSFWIYTGELFF
TRBV25-1	-	TRBJ1-2	many	TGTGCCAGCAGTGAATGGGGAGGGGGATCTGGCTACACCTTC	CASSEWGGGSGYTF
TRBV5-1	TRBD1	TRBJ2-1	-	TGCGCCAGCAGCTTCATGGGACAGGGAAGCTACAATGAGCAGTTCTTC	CASSFMGQGSYNEQFF
TRBV10-1	TRBD2	TRBJ2-2	many	TGCGCCAGCAGTGACCCAGCGGGAGGTAACACCGGGGAGCTGTTTTTT	CASSDPAGGNTGELFF
TRBV10-3	TRBD2	TRBJ2-1	many	TGTGCCATCGCTGATAGGTCCTCCAGCGGGAGGGCCGGTGAGCAGTTCTTC	CAIADRSSSGRAGEQFF
TRBV19	-	TRBJ2-2	-	TGTGCCAGTAGTATCGTGCGAACCGGGGAGCTGTTTTTT	CASSIVRTGELFF
TRBV2	-	TRBJ2-3	few	TGTGCCAGCAGGGATCTGGGGACAGATACGCAGTATTTT	CASRDLGTDTQYF
TRBV5-6	TRBD2	TRBJ2-1	few	TGTGCCAGCAGCTTGGGACTAGCGCAAAGCTACAATGAGCAGTTCTTC	CASSLGLAQSYNEQFF
TRBV13	TRBD2	TRBJ2-1	-	TGTGCCAGCAGCTCCCGACTAGCGGGACAGGGTGAGCAGTTCTTC	CASSSRLAGQGEQFF
TRBV15	-	TRBJ2-5	many	TGTGCCACCAGCAGAGATCTAGGGGACGTACCAGGAGAGACCCAGTACTTC	CATSRDLGDVPGETQYF
TRBV7-9	TRBD1	TRBJ1-1	-	TGTGCCAGCAGAATGACAGGGGCCCAGATGAGAACTGAAGCTTTCTTT	CASRMTGAQMRTEAFF
TRBV7-2	TRBD2	TRBJ2-1	-	TGTGCCAGCAGCTTAATTCTAGCGGGAGGCACCCATGAGCAGTTCTTC	CASSLILAGGTHEQFF
TRBV29-1	TRBD2	TRBJ2-2	many	TGCAGCGTTGGCTTACTAGCGGGGGCCGGGGAGCTGTTTTTT	CSVGLLAGAGELFF
TRBV12-3/TRBV12-4	-	TRBJ2-3	-	TGTGCCAGCAGTCGCGAGACAGTAGATACGCAGTATTTT	CASSRETVDTQYF
TRBV12-3/TRBV12-4	-	TRBJ2-2	few	TGTGCCAGCAGCCCACGGGCCTTTAACACCGGGGAGCTGTTTTTT	CASSPRAFNTGELFF
TRBV5-1	TRBD1	TRBJ1-1	many	TGCGCCAGCAGCTTGAGGACAGGGCCGAACACTGAAGCTTTCTTT	CASSLRTGPNTEAFF
TRBV12-3/TRBV12-4	-	TRBJ2-1	many	TGTGCCAGCAGTCGAGGACGCAGTAATGAGCAGTTCTTC	CASSRGRSNEQFF
TRBV4-2	TRBD2	TRBJ2-1	few	TGTGCCAGCAGCCAAGATCCTAGCGGGACAAATGAGCAGTTCTTC	CASSQDPSGTNEQFF
TRBV12-3/TRBV12-4	-	TRBJ2-5	-	TGTGCCAGCAGTTCTCTACCGGGGCAGCTCCAAGAGACCCAGTACTTC	CASSSLPGQLQETQYF
TRBV27	-	TRBJ1-1	once	TGTGCCAGCAGTTCACCGGGTCTAAAGGTCACTGAAGCTTTCTTT	CASSSPGLKVTEAFF
TRBV12-3/TRBV12-4	-	TRBJ1-1	few	-	CASSSSGREAFF
TRBV5-1	TRBD1	TRBJ2-1	few	TGCGCCAGCAGCTTCTATTCGGGACAGGTAAACAATGAGCAGTTCTTC	CASSFYSGQVNNEQFF
TRBV29-1	-	TRBJ1-1	many	TGCAGCGTTGAGGTCGAACGCCAGGGAGCTTTCTTT	CSVEVERQGAFF
TRBV5-4	TRBD1	TRBJ2-1	-	TGTGCCAGCACGAGACAGGGTAGTGAGCAGTTCTTC	CASTRQGSEQFF